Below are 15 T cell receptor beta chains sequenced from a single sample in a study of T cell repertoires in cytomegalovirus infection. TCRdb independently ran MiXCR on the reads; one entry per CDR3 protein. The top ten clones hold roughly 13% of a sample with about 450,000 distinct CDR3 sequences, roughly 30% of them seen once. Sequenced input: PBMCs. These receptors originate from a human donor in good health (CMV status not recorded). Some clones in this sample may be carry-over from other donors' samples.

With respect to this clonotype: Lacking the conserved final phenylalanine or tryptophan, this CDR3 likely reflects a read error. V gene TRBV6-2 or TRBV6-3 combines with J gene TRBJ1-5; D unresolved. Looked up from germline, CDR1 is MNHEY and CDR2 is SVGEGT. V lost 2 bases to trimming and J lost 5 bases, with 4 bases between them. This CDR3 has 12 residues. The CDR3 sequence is CASSYPYQPQHL. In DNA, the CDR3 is TGTGCCAGCAGTTACCCGTATCAGCCCCAGCATTTG.

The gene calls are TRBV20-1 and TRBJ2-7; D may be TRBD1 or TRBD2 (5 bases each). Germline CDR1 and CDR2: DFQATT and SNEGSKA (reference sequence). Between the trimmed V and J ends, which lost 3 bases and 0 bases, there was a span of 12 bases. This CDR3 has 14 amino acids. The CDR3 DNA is TGCAGTGCTAGCCCAGGGACCAGCTCCTACGAGCAGTACTTC. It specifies CSASPGTSSYEQYF.

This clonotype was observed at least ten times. CDR3 sequence reads: CASSLRTSGHTDTQYF. CDR3 DNA sequence: TGTGCCAGCAGTTTACGTACTAGCGGACACACAGATACGCAGTATTTT. The rearrangement links TRBV27 to TRBJ2-3, with 8 bases that match TRBD2. J gave up 2 bases and V 2 bases, and 6 bases lay outside the gene matches. The CDR3 has 16 amino acids. Looked up from germline, CDR1 is MNHEY and CDR2 is SMNVEV (reference sequence).

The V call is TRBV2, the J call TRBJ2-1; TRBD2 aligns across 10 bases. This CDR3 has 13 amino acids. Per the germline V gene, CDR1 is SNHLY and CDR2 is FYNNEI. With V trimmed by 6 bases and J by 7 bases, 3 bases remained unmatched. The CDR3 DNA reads TGTGCCAGCAGGAGCGGGGGGGAGAATGAGCAGTTCTTC. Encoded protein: CASRSGGENEQFF.

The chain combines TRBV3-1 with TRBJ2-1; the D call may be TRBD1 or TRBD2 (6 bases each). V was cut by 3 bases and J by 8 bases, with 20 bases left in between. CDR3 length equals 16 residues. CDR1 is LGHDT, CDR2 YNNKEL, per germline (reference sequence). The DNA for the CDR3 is TGTGCCAGCAGCCAGCCCACCCGGGGGCGGATGGATGAGCAGTTCTTC. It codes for CASSQPTRGRMDEQFF.

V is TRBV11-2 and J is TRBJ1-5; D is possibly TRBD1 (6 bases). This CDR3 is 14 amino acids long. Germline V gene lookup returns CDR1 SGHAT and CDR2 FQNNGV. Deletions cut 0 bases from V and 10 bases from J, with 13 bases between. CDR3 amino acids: CASSLDGRGGPQHF. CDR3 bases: TGTGCCAGCAGCTTAGATGGAAGGGGGGGTCCCCAGCATTTT.

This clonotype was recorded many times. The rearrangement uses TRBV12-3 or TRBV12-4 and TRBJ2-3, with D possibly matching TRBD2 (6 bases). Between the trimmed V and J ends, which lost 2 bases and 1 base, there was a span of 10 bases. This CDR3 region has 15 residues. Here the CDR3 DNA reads TGTGCCAGCAGTTTAACCGGGAGCCGCACAGATACGCAGTATTTT. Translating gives CASSLTGSRTDTQYF.

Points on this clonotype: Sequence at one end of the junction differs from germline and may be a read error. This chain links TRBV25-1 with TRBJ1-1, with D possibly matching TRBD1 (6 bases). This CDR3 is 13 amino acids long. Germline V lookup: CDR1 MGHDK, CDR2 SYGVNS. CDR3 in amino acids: CARSVQGGTEAFF. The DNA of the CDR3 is TGTGCCAGAAGTGTACAGGGTGGAACTGAAGCTTTCTTT. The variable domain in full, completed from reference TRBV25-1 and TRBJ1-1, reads EADIYQTPRYLVIGTGKKITLECSQTMGHDKMYWYQQDPGMELHLIHYSYGVNSTEKGDLSSESTVSRIRTEHFPLTLESARPSHTSQYLCARSVQGGTEAFFGQGTRLTVV.

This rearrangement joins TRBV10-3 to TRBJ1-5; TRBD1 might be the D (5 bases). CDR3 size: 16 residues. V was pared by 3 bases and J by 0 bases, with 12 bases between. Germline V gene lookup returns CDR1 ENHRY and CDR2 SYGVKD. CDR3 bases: TGTGCCATCAGTGAACCGGGGGGGAGTAGCAATCAGCCCCAGCATTTT. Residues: CAISEPGGSSNQPQHF.

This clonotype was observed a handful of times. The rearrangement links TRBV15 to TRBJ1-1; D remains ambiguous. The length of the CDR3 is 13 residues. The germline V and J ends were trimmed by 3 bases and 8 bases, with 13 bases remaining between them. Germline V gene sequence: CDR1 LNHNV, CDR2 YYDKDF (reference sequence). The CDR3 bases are TGTGCCACCAGCAGCCCACGAGCAGGAGAAGCTTTCTTT. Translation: CATSSPRAGEAFF.

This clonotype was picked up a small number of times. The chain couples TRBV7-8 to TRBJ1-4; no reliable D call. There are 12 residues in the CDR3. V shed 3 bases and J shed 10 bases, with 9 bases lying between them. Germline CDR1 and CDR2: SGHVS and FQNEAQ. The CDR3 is CASSFLPGKLFF. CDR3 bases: TGTGCCAGCAGCTTTTTACCGGGAAAACTGTTTTTT.

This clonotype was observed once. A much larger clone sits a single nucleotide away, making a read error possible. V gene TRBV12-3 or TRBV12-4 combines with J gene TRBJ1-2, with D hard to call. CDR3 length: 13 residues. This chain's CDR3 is CSSSTRTNYGYTF. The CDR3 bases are TGTTCCAGCAGTACGCGGACTAACTATGGCTACACCTTC.

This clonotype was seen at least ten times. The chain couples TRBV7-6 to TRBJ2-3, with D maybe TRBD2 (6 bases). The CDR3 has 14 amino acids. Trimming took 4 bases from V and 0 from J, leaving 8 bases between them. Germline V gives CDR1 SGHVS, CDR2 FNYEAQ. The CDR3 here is CASSSRGSTDTQYF. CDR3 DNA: TGTGCCAGCAGCTCGCGGGGTAGCACAGATACGCAGTATTTT.

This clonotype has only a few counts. CDR3 bases: TGTGCCAGCAGAGATGGACAGAACACCGGGGAGCTGTTTTTT. Its protein product is CASRDGQNTGELFF. This chain links TRBV28 with TRBJ2-2, with D tentatively TRBD1 (5 bases). V was clipped by 6 bases and J by 1 base, with 9 bases between them. CDR1 is MDHEN, CDR2 SYDVKM, per germline. The length of the CDR3 is 14 residues.

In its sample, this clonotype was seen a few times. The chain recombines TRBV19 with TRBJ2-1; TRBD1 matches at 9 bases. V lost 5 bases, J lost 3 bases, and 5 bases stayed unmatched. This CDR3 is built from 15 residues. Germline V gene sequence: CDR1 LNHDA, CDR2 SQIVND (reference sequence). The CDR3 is CASSPDRGFYNEQFF. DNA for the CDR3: TGTGCCAGTAGTCCCGACAGGGGGTTCTACAATGAGCAGTTCTTC.